A single sample gave rise to the 9 T cell receptor beta chains below, sequenced in a study of CDR3 diversity in severe acne. MiXCR was run by TCRdb on the PCR reads, yielding one entry per CDR3 protein. This table has around 83,000 distinct CDR3 sequences, around 50% appearing once. The specimen was blood. The receptors here all came from a male donor with severe acne vulgaris.

V gene TRBV29-1 combines with J gene TRBJ2-5; D possibly corresponds to TRBD1 (6 bases). Germline V gives CDR1 SQVTM, CDR2 ANQGSEA. The CDR3 length is 14 residues. V lost 8 bases and J lost 5, with 21 bases in between. The CDR3 spells CSLQGWAPGETQYF. Written as DNA, the CDR3 is TGCAGCCTACAGGGATGGGCACCGGGGGAGACCCAGTACTTC. Complete variable domain (other parts from reference TRBV29-1 and TRBJ2-5): SAVISQKPSRDICQRGTSLTIQCQVDSQVTMMFWYRQQPGQSLTLIATANQGSEATYESGFVIDKFPISRPNLTFSTLTVSNMSPEDSSIYLCSLQGWAPGETQYFGPGTRLLVL.

By share, this clonotype counts as medium-sized. The chain joins TRBV7-2 to TRBJ2-5; TRBD2 aligns across 12 bases. Germline V CDR1 and CDR2: SGHTA, FQGNSA. V was clipped by 6 bases and J by 2 bases; unmatched bases: 4. The CDR3 length is 15 residues. CDR3 bases: TGTGCCAGCAGTCGACTAGCGGGAGTTCAAGAGACCCAGTACTTC. Encoded protein: CASSRLAGVQETQYF.

The V call is TRBV4-3, the J call TRBJ1-2; 7 bases align to TRBD1. Trimming removed 5 bases from V and 6 bases from J; junction bases left unmatched: 12. The CDR3 is made up of 15 amino acids. Germline CDR1 and CDR2: LGHNA and YSLEER. CDR3 sequence reads: CASSLWTGRGDGYTF. CDR3 DNA sequence: TGCGCCAGCAGCTTGTGGACAGGACGCGGGGATGGCTACACCTTC.

This clonotype was recorded many times. This rearrangement joins TRBV2 to TRBJ1-1, with D unresolved. The CDR3 spans 13 residues. From germline, CDR1 is SNHLY and CDR2 FYNNEI. Trimming took off 7 bases at V and 4 bases at J, with 13 bases between the two ends. This CDR3 is CASKETGGTEAFF. Written as DNA, the CDR3 is TGTGCCAGCAAAGAGACGGGAGGCACTGAAGCTTTCTTT. Full variable domain (remainder filled in from reference TRBV2 and TRBJ1-1): EPEVTQTPSHQVTQMGQEVILRCVPISNHLYFYWYRQILGQKVEFLVSFYNNEISEKSEIFDDQFSVERPDGSNFTLKIRSTKLEDSAMYFCASKETGGTEAFFGQGTRLTVV.

This clonotype was observed many times. The J gene is TRBJ2-1, the V gene TRBV2; D unclear. The CDR3 is 12 residues long. Per the germline V gene, CDR1 is SNHLY and CDR2 is FYNNEI. CDR3 in amino acids: CMCLGDSNEQFF. The DNA for the CDR3 is TGTATGTGCTTAGGCGATAGCAATGAGCAGTTCTTC.

This clonotype showed up many times. The CDR3, as DNA: TGTGCCAGCAAGCGGGGAGTCAATAGAAACACCGGGGAGCTGTTTTTT. Translated, it gives CASKRGVNRNTGELFF. V is TRBV2 and J is TRBJ2-2; 7 positions match TRBD2. Germline CDR1 is SNHLY and CDR2 is FYNNEI. This CDR3 has 16 amino acids. Trimming removed 7 bases from V and 2 bases from J; junction bases left unmatched: 10.

The J gene is TRBJ2-7, the V gene TRBV11-1, with a tentative D call TRBD1 (6 bases). Germline CDR1 is SGHAT and CDR2 is FQDESV (reference sequence). The germline V and J ends were trimmed by 1 base and 7 bases, with 14 bases remaining between them. The CDR3 contains 14 residues. CDR3: CASSLVGRGWEQYF. The CDR3, as DNA: TGTGCCAGCAGCTTAGTAGGCAGGGGTTGGGAGCAGTACTTC. Using reference TRBV11-1 and TRBJ2-7 for the parts outside the CDR3, the full variable domain is EAEVAQSPRYKITEKSQAVAFWCDPISGHATLYWYRQILGQGPELLVQFQDESVVDDSQLPKDRFSAERLKGVDSTLKIQPAELGDSAMYLCASSLVGRGWEQYFGPGTRLTVT.

There are many counts of this clonotype. The chain couples TRBV2 to TRBJ2-2, with 8 nucleotides matching TRBD1. Germline V gene sequence: CDR1 SNHLY, CDR2 FYNNEI. The CDR3 has 13 amino acids. V lost 10 bases to trimming and J lost 3 bases; unmatched junction nucleotides: 4. DNA for the CDR3: TGTGCCACAGGGGGCCGGGACACCGGGGAGCTGTTTTTT. Translation gives CATGGRDTGELFF.

Concerning this clonotype itself: The junction departs from germline at one end; a sequencing error may be responsible. The V and J genes are TRBV5-1 and TRBJ2-2, with D unclear. CDR3 size: 14 residues. Germline V gene sequence: CDR1 SGHRS, CDR2 YFSETQ. This CDR3 is CASSLVRSPGELFF. CDR3 DNA: TGTGCCAGCAGCTTAGTCCGCTCCCCCGGGGAGCTGTTTTTT.